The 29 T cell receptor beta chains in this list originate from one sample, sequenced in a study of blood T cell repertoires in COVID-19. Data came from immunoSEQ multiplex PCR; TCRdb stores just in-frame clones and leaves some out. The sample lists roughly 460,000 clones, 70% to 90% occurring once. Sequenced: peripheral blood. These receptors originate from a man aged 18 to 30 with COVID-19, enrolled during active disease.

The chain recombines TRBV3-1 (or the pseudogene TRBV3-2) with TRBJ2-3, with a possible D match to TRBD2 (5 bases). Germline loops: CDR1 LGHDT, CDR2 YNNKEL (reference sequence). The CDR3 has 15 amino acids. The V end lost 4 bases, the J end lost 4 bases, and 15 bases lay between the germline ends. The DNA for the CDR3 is TGTGCCAGCAGCCTTGTGGGGAGCCCCCCAGATACGCAGTATTTT. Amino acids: CASSLVGSPPDTQYF.

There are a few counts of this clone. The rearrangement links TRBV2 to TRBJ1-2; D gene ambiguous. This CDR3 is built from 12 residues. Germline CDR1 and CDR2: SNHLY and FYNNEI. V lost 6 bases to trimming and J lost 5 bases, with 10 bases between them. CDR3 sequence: CASRGRSYGYTF. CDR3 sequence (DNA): TGTGCCAGCAGGGGCCGCTCTTATGGCTACACCTTC.

CDR3 DNA: TGTGCCAGCAGCTTGGCTCTAGCGGGAGGGGGTACGCAGTATTTT. Residues: CASSLALAGGGTQYF. J is TRBJ2-3 and V is TRBV5-6; 12 bases are a match to TRBD2. The germline gives CDR1 SGHDT, CDR2 YYEEEE. This CDR3 region has 15 residues. V lost 0 bases to trimming and J lost 8 bases; unmatched junction nucleotides: 4.

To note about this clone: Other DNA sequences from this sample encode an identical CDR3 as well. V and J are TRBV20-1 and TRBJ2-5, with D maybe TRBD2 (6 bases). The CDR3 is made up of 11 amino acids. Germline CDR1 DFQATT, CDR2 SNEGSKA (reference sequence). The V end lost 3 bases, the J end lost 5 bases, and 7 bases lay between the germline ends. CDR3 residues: CSASTSETQYF. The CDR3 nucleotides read TGCAGTGCTAGTACTAGCGAGACCCAGTACTTC.

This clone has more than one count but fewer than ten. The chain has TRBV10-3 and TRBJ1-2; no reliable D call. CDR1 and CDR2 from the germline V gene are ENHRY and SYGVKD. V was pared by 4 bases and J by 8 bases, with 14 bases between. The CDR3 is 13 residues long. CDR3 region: CAISAPGAEGYTF. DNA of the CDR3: TGTGCCATCAGTGCACCGGGAGCTGAGGGCTACACCTTC.

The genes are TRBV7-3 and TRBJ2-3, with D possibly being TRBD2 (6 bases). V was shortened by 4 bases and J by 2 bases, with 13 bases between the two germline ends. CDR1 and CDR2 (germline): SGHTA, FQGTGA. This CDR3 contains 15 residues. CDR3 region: CASSSGTYDTDTQYF. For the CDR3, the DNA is TGTGCCAGCAGCTCCGGGACTTATGACACAGATACGCAGTATTTT.

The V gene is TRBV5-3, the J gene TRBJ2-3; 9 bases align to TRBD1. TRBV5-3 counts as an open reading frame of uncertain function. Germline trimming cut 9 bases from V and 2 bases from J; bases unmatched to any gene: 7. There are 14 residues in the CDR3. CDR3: CATSPQGATDTQYF. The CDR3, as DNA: TGTGCCACATCCCCACAGGGGGCCACAGATACGCAGTATTTT.

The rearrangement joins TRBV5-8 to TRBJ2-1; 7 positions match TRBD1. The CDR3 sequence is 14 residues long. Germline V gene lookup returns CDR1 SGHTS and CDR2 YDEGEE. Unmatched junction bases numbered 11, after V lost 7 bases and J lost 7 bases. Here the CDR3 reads CASQRRRQGNEQFF. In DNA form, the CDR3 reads TGTGCCAGCCAGAGACGTAGACAGGGTAATGAGCAGTTCTTC.

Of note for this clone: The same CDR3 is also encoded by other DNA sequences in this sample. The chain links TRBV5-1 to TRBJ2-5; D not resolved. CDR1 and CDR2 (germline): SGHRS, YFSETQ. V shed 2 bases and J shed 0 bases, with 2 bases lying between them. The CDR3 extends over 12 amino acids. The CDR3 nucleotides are TGCGCCAGCAGCTTCGACCAAGAGACCCAGTACTTC. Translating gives CASSFDQETQYF.

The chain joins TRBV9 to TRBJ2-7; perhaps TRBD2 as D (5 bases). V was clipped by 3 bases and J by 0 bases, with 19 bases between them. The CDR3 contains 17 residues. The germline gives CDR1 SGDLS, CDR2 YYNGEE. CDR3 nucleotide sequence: TGTGCCAGCAGCGCCGCCCATCCGAGCGGTTCCTCCTACGAGCAGTACTTC. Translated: CASSAAHPSGSSYEQYF.

In DNA form, the CDR3 reads TGTGCCAGCAGTCTCTATCCGGGGGAAGCTTTCTTT. Translating it yields CASSLYPGEAFF. The V and J genes are TRBV12-3 or TRBV12-4 and TRBJ1-1; D call uncertain. V shed 5 bases and J shed 8 bases, with 12 bases lying between them. The CDR3 has 12 residues.

CDR3 DNA sequence: TGCGCCAGCAGCTCCGGCACAGAACGGCAGCCCCAGCATTTT. This codes for CASSSGTERQPQHF. The V gene is TRBV5-1, the J gene TRBJ1-5; no firm D call. The germline V gene has CDR1 SGHRS and CDR2 YFSETQ. The CDR3 contains 14 residues. Trimming pared 3 bases from V and 7 bases from J, leaving 14 bases between.

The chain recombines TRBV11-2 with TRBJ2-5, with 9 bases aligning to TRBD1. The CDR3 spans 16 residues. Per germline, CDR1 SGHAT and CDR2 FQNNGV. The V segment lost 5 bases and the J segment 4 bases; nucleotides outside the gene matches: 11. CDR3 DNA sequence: TGTGCCAGCAGCCCCCAAGAACCGGGACAGGGAGAGACCCAGTACTTC. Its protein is CASSPQEPGQGETQYF.

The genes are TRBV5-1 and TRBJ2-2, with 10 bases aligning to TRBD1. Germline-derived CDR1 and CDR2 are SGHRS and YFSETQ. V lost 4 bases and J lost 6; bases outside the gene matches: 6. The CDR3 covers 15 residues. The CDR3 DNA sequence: TGCGCCAGCAGCCCGGGACAGGGGTTGTCCGGGGAGCTGTTTTTT. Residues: CASSPGQGLSGELFF.

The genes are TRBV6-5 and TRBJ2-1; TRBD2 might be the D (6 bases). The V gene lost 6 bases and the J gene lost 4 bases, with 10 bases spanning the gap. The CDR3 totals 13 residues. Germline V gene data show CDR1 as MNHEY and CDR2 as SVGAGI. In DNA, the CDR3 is TGTGCCAGCAGGCGGGGAGGATACAATGAGCAGTTCTTC. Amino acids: CASRRGGYNEQFF.

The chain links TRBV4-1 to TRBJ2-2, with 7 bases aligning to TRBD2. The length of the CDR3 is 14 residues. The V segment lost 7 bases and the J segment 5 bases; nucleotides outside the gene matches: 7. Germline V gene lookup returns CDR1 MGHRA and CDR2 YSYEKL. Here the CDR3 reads CASTSHGGTGELFF. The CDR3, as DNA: TGCGCCAGCACCTCCCACGGGGGGACCGGGGAGCTGTTTTTT.

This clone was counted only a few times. The CDR3 DNA reads as TGCGCCAGCAGCCAAGGGGACAGGGACCAAGAGACCCAGTACTTC. Protein sequence: CASSQGDRDQETQYF. V gene TRBV4-1 combines with J gene TRBJ2-5; 9 positions match TRBD1. The CDR3 has 15 residues. The V and J ends lost 1 base and 0 bases, in that order; junction bases with no gene match: 0. Per germline, CDR1 MGHRA and CDR2 YSYEKL.

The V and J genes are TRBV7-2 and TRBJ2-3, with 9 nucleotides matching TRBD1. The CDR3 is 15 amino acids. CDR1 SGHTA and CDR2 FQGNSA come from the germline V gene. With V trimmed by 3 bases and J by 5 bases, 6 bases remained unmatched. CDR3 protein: CASSFRTGEKDTQYF. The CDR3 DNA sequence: TGTGCCAGCAGCTTTAGGACAGGGGAGAAAGATACGCAGTATTTT. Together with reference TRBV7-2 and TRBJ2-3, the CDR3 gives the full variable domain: GAGVSQSPSNKVTEKGKDVELRCDPISGHTALYWYRQSLGQGLEFLIYFQGNSAPDKSGLPSDRFSAERTGGSVSTLTIQRTQQEDSAVYLCASSFRTGEKDTQYFGPGTRLTVL.

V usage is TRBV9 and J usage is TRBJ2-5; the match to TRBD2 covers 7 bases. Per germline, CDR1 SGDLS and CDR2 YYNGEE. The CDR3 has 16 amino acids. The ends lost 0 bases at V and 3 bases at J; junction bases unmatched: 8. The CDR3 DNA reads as TGTGCCAGCAGCGTAGGATATGTAGCGGGTAAAGAGACCCAGTACTTC. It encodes CASSVGYVAGKETQYF.

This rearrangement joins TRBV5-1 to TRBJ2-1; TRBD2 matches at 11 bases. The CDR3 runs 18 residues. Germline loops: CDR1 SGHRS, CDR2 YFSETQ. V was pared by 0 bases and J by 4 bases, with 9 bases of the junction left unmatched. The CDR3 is CASSLGFSGTSGYNEQFF. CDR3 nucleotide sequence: TGCGCCAGCAGCTTGGGATTTTCTGGGACTAGCGGTTACAATGAGCAGTTCTTC.

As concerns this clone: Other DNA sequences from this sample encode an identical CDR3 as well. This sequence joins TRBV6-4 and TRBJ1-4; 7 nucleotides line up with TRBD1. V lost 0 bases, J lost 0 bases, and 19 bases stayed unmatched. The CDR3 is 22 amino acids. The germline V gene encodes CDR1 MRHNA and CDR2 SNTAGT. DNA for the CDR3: TGTGCCAGCAGTGACTCGGGTCACAGGGGAGTACCAACCCACCCAACTAATGAAAAACTGTTTTTT. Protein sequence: CASSDSGHRGVPTHPTNEKLFF.

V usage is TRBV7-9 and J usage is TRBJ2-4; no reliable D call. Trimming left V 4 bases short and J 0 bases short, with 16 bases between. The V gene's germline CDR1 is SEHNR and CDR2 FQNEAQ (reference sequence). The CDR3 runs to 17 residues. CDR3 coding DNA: TGTGCCAGCAGCTCAGCGCCCGAGGCCGTAGCCAAAAACATTCAGTACTTC. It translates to CASSSAPEAVAKNIQYF.

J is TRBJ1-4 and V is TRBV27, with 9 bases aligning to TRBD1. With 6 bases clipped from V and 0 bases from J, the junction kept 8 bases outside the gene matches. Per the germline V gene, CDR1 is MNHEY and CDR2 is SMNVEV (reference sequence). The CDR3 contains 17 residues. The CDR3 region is CASSKLGTGPTNEKLFF. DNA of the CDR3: TGTGCCAGCAGCAAATTAGGGACAGGGCCAACTAATGAAAAACTGTTTTTT.

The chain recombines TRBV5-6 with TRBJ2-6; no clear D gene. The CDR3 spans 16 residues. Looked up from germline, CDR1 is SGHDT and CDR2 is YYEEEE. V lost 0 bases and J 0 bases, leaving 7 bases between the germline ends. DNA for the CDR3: TGTGCCAGCAGCTTGGTGAGGAACTCTGGGGCCAACGTCCTGACTTTC. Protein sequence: CASSLVRNSGANVLTF.

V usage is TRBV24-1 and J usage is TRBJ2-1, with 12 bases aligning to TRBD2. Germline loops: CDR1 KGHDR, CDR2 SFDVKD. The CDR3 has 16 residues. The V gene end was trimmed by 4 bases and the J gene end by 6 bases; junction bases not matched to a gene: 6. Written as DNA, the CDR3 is TGTGCCACCAGTGACCCGACTAGCGGGAGTATCAATGAGCAGTTCTTC. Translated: CATSDPTSGSINEQFF.

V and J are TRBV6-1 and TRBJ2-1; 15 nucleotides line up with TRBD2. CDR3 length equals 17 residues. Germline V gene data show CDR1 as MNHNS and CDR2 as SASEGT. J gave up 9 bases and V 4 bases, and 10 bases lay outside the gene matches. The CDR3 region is CASSARTSGGAFLEQFF. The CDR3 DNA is TGTGCCAGCAGTGCCAGGACTAGCGGGGGGGCGTTTCTTGAGCAGTTCTTC.

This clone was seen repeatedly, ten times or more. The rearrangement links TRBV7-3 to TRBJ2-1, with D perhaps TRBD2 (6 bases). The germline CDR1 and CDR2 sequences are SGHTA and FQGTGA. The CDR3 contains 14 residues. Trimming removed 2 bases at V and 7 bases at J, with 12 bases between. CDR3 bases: TGTGCCAGCAGCTTACCGGGGACTTCTAATGAGCAGTTCTTC. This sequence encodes CASSLPGTSNEQFF.

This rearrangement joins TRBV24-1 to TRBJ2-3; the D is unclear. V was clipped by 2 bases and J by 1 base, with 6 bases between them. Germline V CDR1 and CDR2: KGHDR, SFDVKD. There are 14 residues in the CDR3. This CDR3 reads CATSDSGGTDTQYF. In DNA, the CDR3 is TGTGCCACCAGTGATTCCGGAGGCACAGATACGCAGTATTTT.

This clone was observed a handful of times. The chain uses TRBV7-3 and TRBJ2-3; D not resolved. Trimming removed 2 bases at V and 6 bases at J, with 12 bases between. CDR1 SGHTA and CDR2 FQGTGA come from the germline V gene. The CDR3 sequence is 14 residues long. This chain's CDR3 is CASSLGHMSDTQYF. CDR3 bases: TGTGCCAGCAGCTTAGGCCACATGTCGGATACGCAGTATTTT.